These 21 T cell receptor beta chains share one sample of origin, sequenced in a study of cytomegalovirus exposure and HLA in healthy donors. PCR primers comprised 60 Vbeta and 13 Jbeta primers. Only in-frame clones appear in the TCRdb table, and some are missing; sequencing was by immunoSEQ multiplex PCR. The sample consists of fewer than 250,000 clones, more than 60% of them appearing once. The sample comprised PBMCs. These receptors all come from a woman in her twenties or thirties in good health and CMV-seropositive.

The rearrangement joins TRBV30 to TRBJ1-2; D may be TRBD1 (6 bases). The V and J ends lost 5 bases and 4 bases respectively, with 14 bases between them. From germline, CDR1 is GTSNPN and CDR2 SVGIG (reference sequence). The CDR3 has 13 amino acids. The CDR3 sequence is CAWRLSTGYGYTF. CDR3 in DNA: TGTGCCTGGCGCCTATCGACAGGCTATGGCTACACCTTC. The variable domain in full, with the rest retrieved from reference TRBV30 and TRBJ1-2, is SQTIHQWPATLVQPVGSPLSLECTVEGTSNPNLYWYRQAAGRGLQLLFYSVGIGQISSEVPQNLSASRPQDRQFILSSKKLLLSDSGFYLCAWRLSTGYGYTFGSGTRLTVV.

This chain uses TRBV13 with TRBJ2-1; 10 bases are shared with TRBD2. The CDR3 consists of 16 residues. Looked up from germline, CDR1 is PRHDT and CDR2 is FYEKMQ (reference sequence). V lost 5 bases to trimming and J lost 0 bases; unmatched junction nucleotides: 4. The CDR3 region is CASSHSGRASYNEQFF. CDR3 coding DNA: TGTGCCAGCAGCCACAGCGGGAGGGCCTCCTACAATGAGCAGTTCTTC.

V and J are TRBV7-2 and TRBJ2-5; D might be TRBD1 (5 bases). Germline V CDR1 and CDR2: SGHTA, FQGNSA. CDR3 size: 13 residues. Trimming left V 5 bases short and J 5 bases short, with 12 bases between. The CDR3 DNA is TGTGCCAGCAGCAAGGGGCAGGGTGAGACCCAGTACTTC. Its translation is CASSKGQGETQYF.

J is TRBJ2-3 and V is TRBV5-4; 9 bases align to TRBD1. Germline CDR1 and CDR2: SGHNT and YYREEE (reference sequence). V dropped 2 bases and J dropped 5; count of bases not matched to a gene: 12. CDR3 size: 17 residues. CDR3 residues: CASSLPPGTGPGDTQYF. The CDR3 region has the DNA TGTGCCAGCAGCTTACCACCCGGGACAGGGCCGGGAGATACGCAGTATTTT. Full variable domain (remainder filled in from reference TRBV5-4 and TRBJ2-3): ETGVTQSPTHLIKTRGQQVTLRCSSQSGHNTVSWYQQALGQGPQFIFQYYREEENGRGNFPPRFSGLQFPNYSSELNVNALELDDSALYLCASSLPPGTGPGDTQYFGPGTRLTVL.

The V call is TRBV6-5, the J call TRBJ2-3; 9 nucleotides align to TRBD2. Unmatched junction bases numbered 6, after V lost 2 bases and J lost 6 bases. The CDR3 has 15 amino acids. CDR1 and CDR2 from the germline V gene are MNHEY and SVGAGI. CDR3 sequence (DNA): TGTGCCAGCAGTTACGTGGGACTAGCAGGGGATACGCAGTATTTT. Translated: CASSYVGLAGDTQYF.

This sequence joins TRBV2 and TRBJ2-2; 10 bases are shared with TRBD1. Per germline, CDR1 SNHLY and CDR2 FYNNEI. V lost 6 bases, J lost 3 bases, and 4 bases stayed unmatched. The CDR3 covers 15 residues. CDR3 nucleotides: TGTGCCAGCAGGCCAGGACAGGGGGACACCGGGGAGCTGTTTTTT. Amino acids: CASRPGQGDTGELFF.

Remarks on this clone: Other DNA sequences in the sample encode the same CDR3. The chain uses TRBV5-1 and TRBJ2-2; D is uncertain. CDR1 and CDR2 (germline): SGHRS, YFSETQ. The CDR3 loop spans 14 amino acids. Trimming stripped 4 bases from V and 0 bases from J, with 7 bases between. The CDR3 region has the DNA TGCGCCAGCAGCCTCGACTCGAACACCGGGGAGCTGTTTTTT. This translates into CASSLDSNTGELFF.

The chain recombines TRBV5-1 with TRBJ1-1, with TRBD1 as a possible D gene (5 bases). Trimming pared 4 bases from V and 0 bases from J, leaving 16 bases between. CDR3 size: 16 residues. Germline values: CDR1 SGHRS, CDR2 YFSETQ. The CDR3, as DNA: TGCGCCAGCAGCCCACAGGCGCCTATTATGAACACTGAAGCTTTCTTT. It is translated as CASSPQAPIMNTEAFF.

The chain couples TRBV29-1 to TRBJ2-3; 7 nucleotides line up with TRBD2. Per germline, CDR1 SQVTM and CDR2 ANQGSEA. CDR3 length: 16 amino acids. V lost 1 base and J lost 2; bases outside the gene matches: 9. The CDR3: CSVEVVLAANTDTQYF. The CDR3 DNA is TGCAGCGTTGAAGTGGTGCTAGCGGCTAACACAGATACGCAGTATTTT.

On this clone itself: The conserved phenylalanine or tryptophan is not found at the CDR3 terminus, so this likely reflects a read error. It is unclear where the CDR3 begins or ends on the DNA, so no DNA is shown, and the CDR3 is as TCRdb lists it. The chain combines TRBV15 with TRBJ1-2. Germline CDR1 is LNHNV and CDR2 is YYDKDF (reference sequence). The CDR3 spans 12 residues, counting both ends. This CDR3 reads CATSRDGGSFTL.

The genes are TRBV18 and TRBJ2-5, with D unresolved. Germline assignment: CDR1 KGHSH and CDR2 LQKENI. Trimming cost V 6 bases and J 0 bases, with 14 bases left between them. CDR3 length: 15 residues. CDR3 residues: CASSHGGSYQETQYF. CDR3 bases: TGTGCCAGCTCCCACGGCGGCAGTTACCAAGAGACCCAGTACTTC.

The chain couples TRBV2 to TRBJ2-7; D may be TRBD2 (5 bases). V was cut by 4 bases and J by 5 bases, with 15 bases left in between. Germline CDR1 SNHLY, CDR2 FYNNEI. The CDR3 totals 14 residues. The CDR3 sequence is CASSALSGVNEQYF. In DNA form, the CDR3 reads TGTGCCAGCAGTGCCCTCTCCGGGGTTAACGAGCAGTACTTC.

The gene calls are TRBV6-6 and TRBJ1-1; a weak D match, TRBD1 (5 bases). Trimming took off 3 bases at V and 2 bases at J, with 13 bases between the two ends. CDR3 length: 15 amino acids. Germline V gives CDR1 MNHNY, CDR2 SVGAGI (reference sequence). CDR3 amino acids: CASSYVRGRNTEAFF. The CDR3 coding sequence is TGTGCCAGCAGTTATGTAAGGGGCCGAAACACTGAAGCTTTCTTT.

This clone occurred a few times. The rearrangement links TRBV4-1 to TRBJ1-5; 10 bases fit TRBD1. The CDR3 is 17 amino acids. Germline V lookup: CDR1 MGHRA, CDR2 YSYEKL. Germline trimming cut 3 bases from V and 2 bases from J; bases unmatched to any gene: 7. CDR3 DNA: TGCGCCAGCAGCCAGTCCCGGGACAGGGGTCGCAATCAGCCCCAGCATTTT. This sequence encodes CASSQSRDRGRNQPQHF.

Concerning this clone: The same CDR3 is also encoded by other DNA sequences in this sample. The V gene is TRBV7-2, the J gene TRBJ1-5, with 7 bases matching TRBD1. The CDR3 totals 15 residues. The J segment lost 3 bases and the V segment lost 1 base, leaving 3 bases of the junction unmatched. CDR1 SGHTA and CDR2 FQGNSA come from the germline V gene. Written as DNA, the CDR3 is TGTGCCAGCAGCTTAGTGACAGGGTCCAATCAGCCCCAGCATTTT. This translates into CASSLVTGSNQPQHF. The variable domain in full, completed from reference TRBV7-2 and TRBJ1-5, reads GAGVSQSPSNKVTEKGKDVELRCDPISGHTALYWYRQSLGQGLEFLIYFQGNSAPDKSGLPSDRFSAERTGGSVSTLTIQRTQQEDSAVYLCASSLVTGSNQPQHFGDGTRLSIL.

As DNA, the CDR3 is TGTGCCTGGAGTTTAGAGGTCTCCTACAATGAGCAGTTCTTC. It codes for CAWSLEVSYNEQFF. V usage is TRBV30 and J usage is TRBJ2-1; D not resolved. From germline, CDR1 is GTSNPN and CDR2 SVGIG (reference sequence). V was trimmed by 2 bases and J by 0 bases, leaving 8 bases between them. The CDR3 loop spans 14 amino acids.

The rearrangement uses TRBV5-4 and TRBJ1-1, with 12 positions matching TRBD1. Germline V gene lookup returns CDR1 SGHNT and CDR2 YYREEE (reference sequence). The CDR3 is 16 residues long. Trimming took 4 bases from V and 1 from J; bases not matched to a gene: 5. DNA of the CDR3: TGTGCCAGCAGCGATGGGACAGGGGGCAGGAACACTGAAGCTTTCTTT. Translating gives CASSDGTGGRNTEAFF.

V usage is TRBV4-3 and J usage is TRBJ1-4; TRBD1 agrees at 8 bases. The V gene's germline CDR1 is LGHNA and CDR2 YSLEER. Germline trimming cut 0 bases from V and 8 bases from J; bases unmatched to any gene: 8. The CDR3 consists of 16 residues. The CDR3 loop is CASSQDWGGTGEKLFF. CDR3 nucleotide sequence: TGCGCCAGCAGCCAAGACTGGGGAGGGACAGGCGAAAAACTGTTTTTT.

The CDR3 DNA is TGTGCCAGCAGCTCTGACGGAGCCTACGAGCAGTACTTC. Its protein is CASSSDGAYEQYF. The J gene is TRBJ2-7, the V gene TRBV28; no reliable D call. CDR3 length equals 13 residues. V was shortened by 6 bases and J by 2 bases, with 11 bases between the two germline ends. The V gene's germline CDR1 is MDHEN and CDR2 SYDVKM.

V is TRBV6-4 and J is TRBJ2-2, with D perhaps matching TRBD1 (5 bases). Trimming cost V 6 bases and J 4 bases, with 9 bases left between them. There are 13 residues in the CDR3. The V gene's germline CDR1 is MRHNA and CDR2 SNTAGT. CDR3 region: CASRRQTTGELFF. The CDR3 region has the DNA TGTGCCAGCAGACGACAGACCACCGGGGAGCTGTTTTTT.

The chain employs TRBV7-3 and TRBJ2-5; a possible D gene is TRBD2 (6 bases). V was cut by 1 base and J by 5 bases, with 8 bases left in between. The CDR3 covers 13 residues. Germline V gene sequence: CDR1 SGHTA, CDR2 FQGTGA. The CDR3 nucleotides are TGTGCCAGCAGCTTAATAAGCGGGGAGACCCAGTACTTC. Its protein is CASSLISGETQYF.